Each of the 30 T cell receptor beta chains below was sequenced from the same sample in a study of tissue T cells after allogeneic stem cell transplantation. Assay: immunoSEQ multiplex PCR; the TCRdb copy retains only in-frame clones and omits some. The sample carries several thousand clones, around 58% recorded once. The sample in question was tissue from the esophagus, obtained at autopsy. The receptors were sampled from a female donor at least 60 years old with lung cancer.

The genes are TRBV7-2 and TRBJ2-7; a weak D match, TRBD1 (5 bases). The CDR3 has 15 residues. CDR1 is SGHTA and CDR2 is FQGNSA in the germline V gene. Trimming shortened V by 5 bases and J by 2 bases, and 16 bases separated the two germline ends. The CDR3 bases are TGTGCCAGCAGCCCGACAGAAGGGGCCCCCTACGAGCAGTACTTC. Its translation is CASSPTEGAPYEQYF.

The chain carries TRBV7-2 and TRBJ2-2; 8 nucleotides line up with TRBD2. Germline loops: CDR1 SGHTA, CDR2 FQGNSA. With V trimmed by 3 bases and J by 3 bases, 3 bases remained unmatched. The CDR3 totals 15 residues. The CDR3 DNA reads TGTGCCAGCAGCTTGAGGCGGGGGGACACCGGGGAGCTGTTTTTT. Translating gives CASSLRRGDTGELFF.

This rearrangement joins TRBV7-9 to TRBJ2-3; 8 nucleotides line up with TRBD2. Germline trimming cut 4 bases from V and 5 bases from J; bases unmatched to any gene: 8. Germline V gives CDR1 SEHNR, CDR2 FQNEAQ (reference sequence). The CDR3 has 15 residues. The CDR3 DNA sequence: TGTGCCAGCAGCTCGGGTGATAGCGGGAAAGATACGCAGTATTTT. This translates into CASSSGDSGKDTQYF.

This chain's CDR3 is CASSYKAGTIYEQYF. The CDR3 DNA reads TGTGCCAGCAGTTATAAGGCAGGGACTATCTACGAGCAGTACTTC. V gene TRBV6-6 combines with J gene TRBJ2-7; 7 bases agree with TRBD2. Germline values: CDR1 MNHNY, CDR2 SVGAGI (reference sequence). The V segment lost 3 bases and the J segment 3 bases; nucleotides outside the gene matches: 8. The CDR3 is 15 amino acids.

This CDR3 reads CASSKGQGVKEEQYF. The CDR3 bases are TGTGCCAGCAGCAAAGGACAGGGGGTGAAAGAGGAGCAGTACTTC. The V gene is TRBV11-1, the J gene TRBJ2-7; TRBD1 aligns across 10 bases. Germline values: CDR1 SGHAT, CDR2 FQDESV (reference sequence). The CDR3 covers 15 residues. Trimming cost V 5 bases and J 7 bases; bases outside gene matches: 11.

CDR3 residues: CASSTHAETQYF. CDR3 coding DNA: TGTGCCAGCAGTACACACGCGGAGACCCAGTACTTC. The genes are TRBV6-6 and TRBJ2-5, with D unclear. Germline V CDR1 and CDR2: MNHNY, SVGAGI (reference sequence). With 5 bases removed from V and 5 bases from J, the gap between germline ends came to 9 bases. This CDR3 comprises 12 residues.

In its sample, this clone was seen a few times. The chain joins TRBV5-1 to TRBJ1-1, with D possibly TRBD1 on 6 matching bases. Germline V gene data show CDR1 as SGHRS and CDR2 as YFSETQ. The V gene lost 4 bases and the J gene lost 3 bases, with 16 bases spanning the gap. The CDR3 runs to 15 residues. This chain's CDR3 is CASSVGTPWHTEAFF. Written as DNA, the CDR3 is TGCGCCAGCAGCGTCGGGACACCCTGGCACACTGAAGCTTTCTTT.

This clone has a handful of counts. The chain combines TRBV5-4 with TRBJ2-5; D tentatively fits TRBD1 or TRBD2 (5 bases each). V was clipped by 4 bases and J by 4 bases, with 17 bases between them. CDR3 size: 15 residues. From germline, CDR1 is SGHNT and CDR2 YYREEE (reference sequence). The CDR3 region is CASSRTGTRGETQYF. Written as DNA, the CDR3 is TGTGCCAGCAGCCGAACCGGGACCCGAGGAGAGACCCAGTACTTC.

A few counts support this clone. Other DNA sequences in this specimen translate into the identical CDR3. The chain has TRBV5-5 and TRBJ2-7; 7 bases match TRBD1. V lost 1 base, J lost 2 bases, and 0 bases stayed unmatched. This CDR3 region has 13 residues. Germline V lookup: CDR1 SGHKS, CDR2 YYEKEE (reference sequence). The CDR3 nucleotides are TGTGCCAGCAGCTTGCAGGGGGCCTACGAGCAGTACTTC. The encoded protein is CASSLQGAYEQYF.

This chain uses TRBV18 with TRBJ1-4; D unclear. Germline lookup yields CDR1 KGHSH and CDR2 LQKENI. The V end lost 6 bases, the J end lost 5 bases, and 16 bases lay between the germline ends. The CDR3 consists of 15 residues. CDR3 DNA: TGTGCCAGCTCTCTCGGCGGCCCCTCCAATGAAAAACTGTTTTTT. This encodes CASSLGGPSNEKLFF.

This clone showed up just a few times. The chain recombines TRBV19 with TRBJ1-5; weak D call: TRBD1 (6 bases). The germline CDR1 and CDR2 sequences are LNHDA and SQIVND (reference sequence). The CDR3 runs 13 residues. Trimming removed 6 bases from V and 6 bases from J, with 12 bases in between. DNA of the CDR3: TGTGCCAGTAGAGGACAGTTTGGTCAGCCCCAGCATTTT. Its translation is CASRGQFGQPQHF.

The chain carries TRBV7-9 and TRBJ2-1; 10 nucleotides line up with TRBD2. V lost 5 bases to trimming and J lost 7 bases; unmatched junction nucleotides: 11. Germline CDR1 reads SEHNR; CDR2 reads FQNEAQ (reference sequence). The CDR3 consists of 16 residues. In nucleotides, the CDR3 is TGTGCCAGCAGCGCCTTGGGCGGGGGACTAGCGAATGAGCAGTTCTTC. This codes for CASSALGGGLANEQFF.

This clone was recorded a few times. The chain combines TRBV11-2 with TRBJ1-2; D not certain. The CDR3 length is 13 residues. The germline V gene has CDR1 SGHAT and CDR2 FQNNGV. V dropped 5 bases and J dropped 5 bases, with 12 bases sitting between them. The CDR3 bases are TGTGCCAGCAGCCCGTGGTCCAGATATGGCTACACCTTC. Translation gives CASSPWSRYGYTF.

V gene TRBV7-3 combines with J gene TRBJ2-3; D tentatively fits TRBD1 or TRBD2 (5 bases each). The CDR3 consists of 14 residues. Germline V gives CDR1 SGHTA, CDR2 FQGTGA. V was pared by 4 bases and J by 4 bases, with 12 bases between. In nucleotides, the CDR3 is TGTGCCAGCAGCTACTTGGGACCAGCAGATACGCAGTATTTT. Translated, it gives CASSYLGPADTQYF.

The CDR3 here is CASRPAKGSGIPEQFF. CDR3 in DNA: TGTGCCAGCAGACCAGCTAAAGGTAGCGGGATACCTGAGCAGTTCTTC. The V gene is TRBV9, the J gene TRBJ2-1; the match to TRBD2 covers 8 bases. This CDR3 contains 16 residues. The V gene end was trimmed by 5 bases and the J gene end by 9 bases; junction bases not matched to a gene: 16. Germline loops: CDR1 SGDLS, CDR2 YYNGEE.

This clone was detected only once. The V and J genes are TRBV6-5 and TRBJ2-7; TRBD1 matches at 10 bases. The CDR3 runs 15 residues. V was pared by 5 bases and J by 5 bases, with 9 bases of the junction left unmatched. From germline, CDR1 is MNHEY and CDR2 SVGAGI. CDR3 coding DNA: TGTGCCAGCAGTAACTTCCGGGACAGGGGCCACGAGCAGTACTTC. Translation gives CASSNFRDRGHEQYF.

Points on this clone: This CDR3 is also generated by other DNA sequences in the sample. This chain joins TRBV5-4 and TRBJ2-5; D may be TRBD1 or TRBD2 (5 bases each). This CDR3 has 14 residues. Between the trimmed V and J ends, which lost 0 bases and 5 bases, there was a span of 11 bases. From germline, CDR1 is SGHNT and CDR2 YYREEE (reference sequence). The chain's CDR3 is CASSLAGTGETQYF. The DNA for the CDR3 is TGTGCCAGCAGCTTGGCGGGGACCGGGGAGACCCAGTACTTC. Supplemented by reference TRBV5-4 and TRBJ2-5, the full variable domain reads ETGVTQSPTHLIKTRGQQVTLRCSSQSGHNTVSWYQQALGQGPQFIFQYYREEENGRGNFPPRFSGLQFPNYSSELNVNALELDDSALYLCASSLAGTGETQYFGPGTRLLVL.

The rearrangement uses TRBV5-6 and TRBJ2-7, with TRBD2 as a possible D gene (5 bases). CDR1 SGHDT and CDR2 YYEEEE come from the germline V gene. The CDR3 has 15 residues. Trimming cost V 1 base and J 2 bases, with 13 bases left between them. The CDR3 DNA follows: TGTGCCAGCAGCTTGTCTTTCGGGATTCCCTACGAGCAGTACTTC. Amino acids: CASSLSFGIPYEQYF. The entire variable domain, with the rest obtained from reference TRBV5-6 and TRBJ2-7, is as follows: DAGVTQSPTHLIKTRGQQVTLRCSPKSGHDTVSWYQQALGQGPQFIFQYYEEEERQRGNFPDRFSGHQFPNYSSELNVNALLLGDSALYLCASSLSFGIPYEQYFGPGTRLTVT.

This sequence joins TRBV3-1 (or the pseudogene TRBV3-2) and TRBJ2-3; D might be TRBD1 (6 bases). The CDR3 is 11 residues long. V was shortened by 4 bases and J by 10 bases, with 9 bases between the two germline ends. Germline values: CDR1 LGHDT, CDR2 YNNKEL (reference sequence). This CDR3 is CASSRQGPQYF. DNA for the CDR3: TGTGCCAGCAGCCGTCAGGGGCCGCAGTATTTT.

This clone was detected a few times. CDR3 region: CASSAGQENIQYF. CDR3 DNA sequence: TGTGCCAGCAGCGCCGGACAGGAAAACATTCAGTACTTC. The V gene is TRBV5-4, the J gene TRBJ2-4, with 7 nucleotides matching TRBD1. Per the germline V gene, CDR1 is SGHNT and CDR2 is YYREEE (reference sequence). With V trimmed by 4 bases and J by 5 bases, 3 bases remained unmatched. The CDR3 length is 13 residues. Complete variable domain (other parts from reference TRBV5-4 and TRBJ2-4): ETGVTQSPTHLIKTRGQQVTLRCSSQSGHNTVSWYQQALGQGPQFIFQYYREEENGRGNFPPRFSGLQFPNYSSELNVNALELDDSALYLCASSAGQENIQYFGAGTRLSVL.

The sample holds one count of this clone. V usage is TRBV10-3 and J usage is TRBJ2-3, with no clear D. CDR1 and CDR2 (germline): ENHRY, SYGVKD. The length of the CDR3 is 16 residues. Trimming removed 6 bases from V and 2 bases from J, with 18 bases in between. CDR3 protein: CAISEPVDHPTDTQYF. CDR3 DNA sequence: TGTGCCATCAGCGAGCCAGTTGACCACCCCACAGATACGCAGTATTTT.

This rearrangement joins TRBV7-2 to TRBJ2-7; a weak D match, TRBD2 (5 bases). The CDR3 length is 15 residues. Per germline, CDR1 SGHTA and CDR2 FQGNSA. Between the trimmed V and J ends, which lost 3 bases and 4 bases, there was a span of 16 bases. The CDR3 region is CASSFGFGEGYEQYF. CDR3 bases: TGTGCCAGCAGCTTTGGGTTCGGGGAAGGGTACGAGCAGTACTTC.

CDR3 DNA: TGTGCCAGCAGCTTAGAACTCGGGAGGTACAATGAGCAGTTCTTC. This encodes CASSLELGRYNEQFF. The chain couples TRBV7-9 to TRBJ2-1, with 7 bases matching TRBD2. The CDR3 covers 15 residues. In germline, CDR1 is SEHNR, CDR2 FQNEAQ (reference sequence). V shed 1 base, J shed 4 bases, and the junction held 4 bases outside the gene matches.

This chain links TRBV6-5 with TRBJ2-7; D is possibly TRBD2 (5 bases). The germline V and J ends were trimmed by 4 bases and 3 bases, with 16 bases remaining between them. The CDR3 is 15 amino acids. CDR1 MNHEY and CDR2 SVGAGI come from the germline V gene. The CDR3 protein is CASSSRRLSSYEQYF. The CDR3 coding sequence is TGTGCCAGCAGTTCTCGGAGGCTCTCGAGCTACGAGCAGTACTTC.

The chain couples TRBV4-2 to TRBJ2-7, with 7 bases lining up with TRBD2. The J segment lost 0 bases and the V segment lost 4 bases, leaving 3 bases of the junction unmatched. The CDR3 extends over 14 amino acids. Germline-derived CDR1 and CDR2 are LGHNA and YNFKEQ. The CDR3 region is CASSRLADSYEQYF. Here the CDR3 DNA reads TGTGCCAGCAGCCGGCTAGCGGACTCCTACGAGCAGTACTTC.

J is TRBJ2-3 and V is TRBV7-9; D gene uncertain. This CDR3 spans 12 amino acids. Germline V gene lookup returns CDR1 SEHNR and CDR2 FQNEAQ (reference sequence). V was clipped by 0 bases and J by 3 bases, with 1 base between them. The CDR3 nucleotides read TGTGCCAGCAGCTTAGCAACAGATACGCAGTATTTT. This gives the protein CASSLATDTQYF.

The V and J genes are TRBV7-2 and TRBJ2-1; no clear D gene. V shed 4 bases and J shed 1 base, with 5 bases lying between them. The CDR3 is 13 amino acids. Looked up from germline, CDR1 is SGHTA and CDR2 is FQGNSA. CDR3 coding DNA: TGTGCCAGCAGCTGGCAGTCCTACAATGAGCAGTTCTTC. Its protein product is CASSWQSYNEQFF.

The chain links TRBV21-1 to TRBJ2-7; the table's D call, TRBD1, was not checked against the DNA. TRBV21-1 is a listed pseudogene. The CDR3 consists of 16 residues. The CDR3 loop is CASSKSRGQGSYEQYF. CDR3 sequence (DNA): TGTGCCAGCAGCAAAAGTAGGGGACAGGGGTCCTACGAGCAGTACTTC.

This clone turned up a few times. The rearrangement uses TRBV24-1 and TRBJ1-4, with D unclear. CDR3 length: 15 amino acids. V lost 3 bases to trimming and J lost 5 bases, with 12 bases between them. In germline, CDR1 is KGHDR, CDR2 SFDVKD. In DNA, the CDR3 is TGTGCCACCAGTGATCCCTCATCGGGAAATGAAAAACTGTTTTTT. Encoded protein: CATSDPSSGNEKLFF.

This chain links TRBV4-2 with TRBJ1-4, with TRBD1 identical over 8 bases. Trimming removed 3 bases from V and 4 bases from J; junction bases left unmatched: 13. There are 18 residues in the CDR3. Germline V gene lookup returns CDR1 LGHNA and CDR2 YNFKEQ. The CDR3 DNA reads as TGTGCCAGCAGCCATCGGACAGGGACGACCCCATTTAATGAAAAACTGTTTTTT. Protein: CASSHRTGTTPFNEKLFF.